The 12 T cell receptor beta chains reported below all come from one sample, sequenced in a study of blood T cell repertoires in COVID-19. Here immunoSEQ multiplex PCR was the method, and the copy in TCRdb shows in-frame clones only, minus some. The profile shows approximately 300,000 clones, more than 85% of them singletons. Input material: PBMCs or T cells enriched from blood (not recorded which). Receptors originate from a woman aged 30 to 39 who had recovered from COVID-19.

The CDR3 protein is CASSLDRGTDTQYF. CDR3 nucleotides: TGTGCCAGCAGCTTAGACAGGGGCACAGATACGCAGTATTTT. V is TRBV7-2 and J is TRBJ2-3, with a tentative D call TRBD1 (6 bases). V gave up 1 base and J gave up 1 base, with 6 bases separating them. The CDR3 extends over 14 amino acids. The germline V gene has CDR1 SGHTA and CDR2 FQGNSA.

A single count supports this clone. The V and J genes are TRBV4-1 and TRBJ1-6, with TRBD1 identical over 7 bases. The V gene end was trimmed by 0 bases and the J gene end by 10 bases; junction bases not matched to a gene: 9. The CDR3 is 16 residues long. Germline assignment: CDR1 MGHRA and CDR2 YSYEKL. In DNA form, the CDR3 reads TGCGCCAGCAGCCAAGAACTGACAGGGCGAGGGTCACCCCTCCACTTT. It specifies CASSQELTGRGSPLHF.

This chain uses TRBV10-3 with TRBJ2-2; TRBD2 might be the D (6 bases). The V end lost 4 bases, the J end lost 6 bases, and 15 bases lay between the germline ends. In germline, CDR1 is ENHRY, CDR2 SYGVKD. This CDR3 has 15 residues. CDR3 protein: CAISGTLEGPGELFF. CDR3 in DNA: TGTGCCATCAGTGGAACCTTGGAGGGGCCCGGGGAGCTGTTTTTT.

A single count supports this clone. The chain combines TRBV12-3 or TRBV12-4 with TRBJ2-3; D gene uncertain. The CDR3 length is 13 residues. With 4 bases removed from V and 1 base from J, the gap between germline ends came to 6 bases. CDR3 loop: CASSYQGTDTQYF. In DNA, the CDR3 is TGTGCCAGCAGTTACCAGGGCACAGATACGCAGTATTTT.

The rearrangement uses TRBV10-3 and TRBJ2-2; TRBD1 aligns across 10 bases. There are 15 residues in the CDR3. Losses at the gene ends were 6 bases for V and 6 bases for J; bases not matched to a gene: 7. CDR1 and CDR2 from the germline V gene are ENHRY and SYGVKD. This CDR3 reads CAIRKTGGRSGELFF. The CDR3 bases are TGTGCCATCAGGAAGACAGGGGGCAGGTCCGGGGAGCTGTTTTTT.

The chain links TRBV4-3 to TRBJ2-3, with a tentative D call TRBD1 (6 bases). This CDR3 spans 18 amino acids. V was clipped by 4 bases and J by 4 bases, with 24 bases between them. CDR1 is LGHNA, CDR2 YSLEER, per germline. The CDR3 nucleotides are TGCGCCAGCAGCCGGACAGATAAATACCTTGAGCCTGCAGATACGCAGTATTTT. It encodes CASSRTDKYLEPADTQYF.

The chain joins TRBV5-4 to TRBJ2-3; tentatively, D is TRBD2 (6 bases). The CDR3 loop spans 13 amino acids. V lost 2 bases to trimming and J lost 3 bases, with 7 bases between them. Per the germline V gene, CDR1 is SGHNT and CDR2 is YYREEE (reference sequence). CDR3 in amino acids: CASSFGLTDTQYF. CDR3 nucleotide sequence: TGTGCCAGCAGCTTTGGACTAACAGATACGCAGTATTTT.

The genes are TRBV30 and TRBJ2-6, with unresolved D. The CDR3 is made up of 15 amino acids. V shed 0 bases and J shed 0 bases, with 6 bases lying between them. Germline V gene sequence: CDR1 GTSNPN, CDR2 SVGIG (reference sequence). The CDR3 coding sequence is TGTGCCTGGAGTGTGGCTAGCTCTGGGGCCAACGTCCTGACTTTC. It codes for CAWSVASSGANVLTF.

In its sample, this clone was seen once. The chain joins TRBV19 to TRBJ2-1; possible D gene TRBD2, 7 bases. With 1 base removed from V and 4 bases from J, the gap between germline ends came to 14 bases. Germline assignment: CDR1 LNHDA and CDR2 SQIVND (reference sequence). The CDR3 has 16 residues. CDR3: CASSIVEGGGYNEQFF. CDR3 nucleotide sequence: TGTGCCAGTAGTATAGTGGAAGGGGGAGGGTACAATGAGCAGTTCTTC.

The V call is TRBV28, the J call TRBJ2-5; 10 bases are a match to TRBD1. This CDR3 has 14 amino acids. CDR1 and CDR2 from the germline V gene are MDHEN and SYDVKM. V was clipped by 5 bases and J by 5 bases; unmatched bases: 5. CDR3 region: CASSETGGGETQYF. CDR3 DNA sequence: TGTGCCAGCAGTGAGACAGGGGGCGGTGAGACCCAGTACTTC.

Only a few counts were recorded for this clone. V is TRBV9 and J is TRBJ2-1; D remains unclear. The CDR3 totals 13 residues. Germline loops: CDR1 SGDLS, CDR2 YYNGEE. V lost 1 base, J lost 5 bases, and 7 bases lay in between. The DNA for the CDR3 is TGTGCCAGCAGCGTATCCGGTAACAATGAGCAGTTCTTC. It specifies CASSVSGNNEQFF.

The chain recombines TRBV5-8 with TRBJ2-1, with 9 bases matching TRBD2. From germline, CDR1 is SGHTS and CDR2 YDEGEE. V lost 2 bases, J lost 0 bases, and 0 bases stayed unmatched. The CDR3 consists of 15 residues. CDR3 region: CASSFSGSSYNEQFF. The CDR3 bases are TGTGCCAGCAGCTTTAGCGGGAGCTCCTACAATGAGCAGTTCTTC.